This TCR beta chain emerged from a study of blood T cell repertoires in COVID-19 (dated by TCRdb to between 2020 and 2021). For the wider study: The collaborator samples originated in the United States, Italy and Spain and spanned the acute and convalescent phases of COVID-19. The prospective study material was composed of cDNA or gDNA derived from T cells, B-cell-depleted T cells, or PBMCs. The dataset comprised deeply sampled blood TCRbeta repertoires from subjects exposed to, actively infected with, or recovered from COVID-19. The repertoires were released in a freely available public database meant as a resource for research on the immune response to SARS-CoV-2. The samples were drawn from the first 160 participants of the ongoing ImmuneRACE study and from 1,254 subjects provided by 6 global collaborators. Nearly every sample came with metadata listing a de-identified subject ID, COVID-19 status, age in years and sex. Where available, HLA class I and class II types were obtained from metadata supplied by the sample provider rather than from assay-based typing. Results the study describes overall, beyond this receptor: Clinical and demographic metadata were provided uncurated, with the amount varying by source and participant.

The table lists this clone with a count of one. What antigen it recognizes has not been identified. No much larger clonotype is one base removed from it; base qualities were not supplied. Whole blood was collected in K2EDTA tubes by collaborating institutions according to the institutions' own protocols. Collaborator samples were shipped for TCRbeta analysis as frozen whole blood, isolated PBMCs, or DNA extracted from either sample type. TCRbeta CDR3 regions were amplified from genomic DNA by means of the immunoSEQ Assay, a bias-controlled multiplex PCR. The published analysis was carried out like this. Within the assay, amplification of reference gene primers was used to estimate how many nucleated cells each sample contained. To quantify the absolute abundance of each unique TCRbeta CDR3 rearrangement, sequence reads were collapsed and filtered. For each sample, productive Simpson clonality was calculated by taking the square root of Simpson's diversity index across productive rearrangements. In its TCRdb copy, this immuneACCESS table keeps in-frame sequences only and misses some clones. Where compared with another copy, unresolved V genes explain less than half of these, and the others have no known cause. D and trimming were read from the DNA, whereas the V and J calls and clone size are those reported in that table. The sample table records some 150,000 clones; roughly nine tenths of these occur just once. The top ten clones comprise approximately 2.8% of the sample.

The CDR3, from cysteine to phenylalanine, totals 14 residues. Only the CDR3 DNA is retained, 42 bases long and in frame from the first base. V is clipped by 0 bases and J by 4 bases, and the sequence between their germline boundaries is 7 bases long. The germline V gene encodes CDR1 LGHDT and CDR2 YNNKEL (reference sequence). The sequenced material came from peripheral blood. The TCR was taken from an older woman with active COVID-19. Rearrangement joined TRBV3-1 (or the pseudogene TRBV3-2) to TRBJ1-3; the D segment cannot be called with confidence. In nucleotide form, the sequence is TGTGCCAGCAGCCAAGATCTCCCGGGAAACACCATATATTTT. It specifies CASSQDLPGNTIYF.